These 32 T cell receptor beta chains originate from one sample sequenced in a study of blood T cell repertoires in COVID-19 (dated by TCRdb to the early 2020s). The receptor library was made with the immunoSEQ multiplex PCR assay. TCRdb's version of the immuneACCESS table is confined to in-frame rearrangements and falls short of the full clone set. An unresolved V gene accounts for under half of the shortfall where checked; the remainder is of unknown origin. This sample holds approximately 150,000 clones; roughly 80% were observed only once. The ten largest clones take up roughly 19% of the sample. Sequencing was performed on peripheral blood. All receptors come from a woman aged 80 or over with acute or convalescent COVID-19.

The chain couples TRBV28 to TRBJ2-1; D may be TRBD2 (6 bases). The CDR3 consists of 16 residues. Deletions cut 6 bases from V and 0 bases from J, with 15 bases between. The V gene's germline CDR1 is MDHEN and CDR2 SYDVKM. In DNA, the CDR3 is TGTGCCAGCAGCCCCTATAGCGGTTCCTCCTACAATGAGCAGTTCTTC. Its translation: CASSPYSGSSYNEQFF. The full variable domain, rest sourced from reference TRBV28 and TRBJ2-1, is DVKVTQSSRYLVKRTGEKVFLECVQDMDHENMFWYRQDPGLGLRLIYFSYDVKMKEKGDIPEGYSVSREKKERFSLILESASTNQTSMYLCASSPYSGSSYNEQFFGPGTRLTVL.

The rearrangement joins TRBV4-1 to TRBJ1-2; D call uncertain. V dropped 2 bases and J dropped 8 bases, with 18 bases sitting between them. This CDR3 is 15 amino acids long. Germline V CDR1 and CDR2: MGHRA, YSYEKL. The CDR3 nucleotides are TGCGCCAGCAGCCAAACAATCAGGTGGAATTGGGGCTACACCTTC. This gives the protein CASSQTIRWNWGYTF.

This chain connects TRBV11-2 to TRBJ1-6; D remains unclear. With 3 bases removed from V and 7 bases from J, the gap between germline ends came to 10 bases. The CDR3 consists of 14 residues. In germline, CDR1 is SGHAT, CDR2 FQNNGV. CDR3 loop: CASSFPVGNSPLHF. In DNA, the CDR3 is TGTGCCAGCAGCTTTCCAGTCGGGAATTCACCCCTCCACTTT.

The chain employs TRBV19 and TRBJ2-7, with a weak D call TRBD1 (5 bases). Germline V gene sequence: CDR1 LNHDA, CDR2 SQIVND (reference sequence). V lost 7 bases and J 1 base, leaving 17 bases between the germline ends. The CDR3 contains 15 residues. The CDR3 coding sequence is TGTGCCAGTACCCCGACCCAGGGAACTTCCTACGAGCAGTACTTC. Protein product: CASTPTQGTSYEQYF.

This chain uses TRBV3-1 (or the pseudogene TRBV3-2) with TRBJ1-1; possibly TRBD1 for D (6 bases). The CDR3 extends over 13 amino acids. Germline assignment: CDR1 LGHDT and CDR2 YNNKEL (reference sequence). V lost 4 bases and J lost 8, with 14 bases in between. CDR3 coding DNA: TGTGCCAGCAGCCTTGGACAGACTGCCGAAGCTTTCTTT. It codes for CASSLGQTAEAFF.

V usage is TRBV6-5 and J usage is TRBJ1-1; D may be TRBD1 (6 bases). V shed 5 bases and J shed 1 base, with 11 bases lying between them. The germline gives CDR1 MNHEY, CDR2 SVGAGI. This CDR3 has 14 amino acids. CDR3 region: CASSRGRGNTEAFF. CDR3 sequence (DNA): TGTGCCAGCAGTAGAGGCAGGGGGAACACTGAAGCTTTCTTT.

The CDR3, as DNA: TGTGCCAGCTCACCGGCTTCAGGGTCCAATCAGCCCCAGCATTTT. This gives the protein CASSPASGSNQPQHF. The gene calls are TRBV18 and TRBJ1-5, with a tentative D call TRBD1 (5 bases). The CDR3 has 15 residues. The V and J ends lost 3 bases and 3 bases respectively, with 12 bases between them. From germline, CDR1 is KGHSH and CDR2 LQKENI.

This chain joins TRBV6-6 and TRBJ1-5, with D tentatively TRBD1 (5 bases). V lost 3 bases and J 1 base, leaving 13 bases between the germline ends. Germline V CDR1 and CDR2: MNHNY, SVGAGI (reference sequence). This CDR3 has 16 residues. CDR3 in amino acids: CASSYTGTASNQPQHF. The CDR3 DNA reads as TGTGCCAGCAGTTATACAGGCACTGCGAGCAATCAGCCCCAGCATTTT.

The J gene is TRBJ1-5, the V gene TRBV18; 8 nucleotides align to TRBD1. The length of the CDR3 is 16 residues. In germline, CDR1 is KGHSH, CDR2 LQKENI. The V segment lost 3 bases and the J segment 9 bases; nucleotides outside the gene matches: 13. In DNA, the CDR3 is TGTGCCAGCTCACCGACCGGACAGGGCCCTTTAGCGCCCCAGCATTTT. Translating gives CASSPTGQGPLAPQHF.

This clone showed up just a few times. V usage is TRBV6-2 or TRBV6-3 and J usage is TRBJ1-6; D gene ambiguous. Germline V gene lookup returns CDR1 MNHEY and CDR2 SVGEGT. The CDR3 is made up of 16 amino acids. V lost 6 bases, J lost 0 bases, and 12 bases lay in between. The CDR3, as DNA: TGTGCCAGCAGCCCCTTGGGGAGCTCCTATAATTCACCCCTCCACTTT. This sequence encodes CASSPLGSSYNSPLHF.

This chain links TRBV19 with TRBJ1-6; no clear D. V lost 3 bases, J lost 4 bases, and 7 bases lay in between. Germline V gene lookup returns CDR1 LNHDA and CDR2 SQIVND (reference sequence). The CDR3 consists of 14 residues. The CDR3 is CASSMRQYNSPLHF. Here the CDR3 DNA reads TGTGCCAGTAGTATGAGGCAGTATAATTCACCCCTCCACTTT.

The V and J genes are TRBV3-1 (or the pseudogene TRBV3-2) and TRBJ2-1; 7 bases line up with TRBD2. After removal of 4 bases from V and 6 bases from J, the junction contained 6 bases not matched to a gene. Germline assignment: CDR1 LGHDT and CDR2 YNNKEL (reference sequence). The CDR3 runs 14 residues. The CDR3 reads CASSPSTGGNEQFF. The CDR3 nucleotides read TGTGCCAGCAGCCCCTCAACGGGGGGCAATGAGCAGTTCTTC.

The chain is built from TRBV28 and TRBJ2-2, with D perhaps TRBD1 (6 bases). Germline loops: CDR1 MDHEN, CDR2 SYDVKM. The CDR3 consists of 15 residues. The V end was cut by 6 bases, the J end by 4 bases, with 15 bases between. The CDR3 region is CASRLQGRGTGELFF. The DNA for the CDR3 is TGTGCCAGCAGACTACAGGGTCGGGGCACCGGGGAGCTGTTTTTT.

This clone was observed a few times. The rearrangement joins TRBV28 to TRBJ1-5, with D tentatively TRBD1 (6 bases). CDR1 MDHEN and CDR2 SYDVKM come from the germline V gene. The CDR3 is made up of 13 amino acids. V was clipped by 6 bases and J by 6 bases, with 12 bases between them. CDR3 loop: CASRAGAGQPQHF. For the CDR3, the DNA is TGTGCCAGCAGGGCAGGGGCGGGTCAGCCCCAGCATTTT.

V and J are TRBV4-3 and TRBJ1-2, with 9 positions matching TRBD1. This CDR3 is built from 15 residues. Trimming removed 5 bases from V and 5 bases from J; junction bases left unmatched: 9. Germline assignment: CDR1 LGHNA and CDR2 YSLEER. The DNA of the CDR3 is TGCGCCAGCAGCGATGGGACAGGGAATAGGTATGGCTACACCTTC. This codes for CASSDGTGNRYGYTF.

The genes are TRBV5-4 and TRBJ2-7; 10 bases fit TRBD2. This CDR3 contains 14 residues. V was clipped by 0 bases and J by 6 bases; unmatched bases: 3. Per the germline V gene, CDR1 is SGHNT and CDR2 is YYREEE (reference sequence). CDR3 bases: TGTGCCAGCAGCTTGGAACTAGCGGGACGCGAGCAGTACTTC. It codes for CASSLELAGREQYF.

The V gene is TRBV7-9, the J gene TRBJ1-4, with D unclear. Trimming cost V 3 bases and J 8 bases, with 7 bases left between them. This CDR3 spans 12 amino acids. Germline V gene data show CDR1 as SEHNR and CDR2 as FQNEAQ (reference sequence). The CDR3 DNA follows: TGTGCCAGCAGCTTTCTAGGAGAAAAACTGTTTTTT. Its translation is CASSFLGEKLFF.

The chain carries TRBV5-1 and TRBJ2-1, with D maybe TRBD2 (6 bases). The CDR3 is 15 amino acids. CDR1 and CDR2 from the germline V gene are SGHRS and YFSETQ. Trimming stripped 0 bases from V and 6 bases from J, with 13 bases between. The CDR3, as DNA: TGCGCCAGCAGCTTGGTGGGAGGAACCGGCAATGAGCAGTTCTTC. This codes for CASSLVGGTGNEQFF.

The chain's CDR3 is CASIRSGTSPLHF. As DNA, the CDR3 is TGTGCCAGCATAAGGTCGGGTACTTCACCCCTCCACTTT. The J gene is TRBJ1-6, the V gene TRBV28; unclear D gene. This CDR3 contains 13 residues. Germline lookup yields CDR1 MDHEN and CDR2 SYDVKM. The V gene lost 7 bases and the J gene lost 9 bases, with 13 bases spanning the gap.

The chain employs TRBV7-6 and TRBJ1-5; D uncertain. The CDR3 totals 14 residues. V was pared by 1 base and J by 0 bases, with 4 bases between. Germline loops: CDR1 SGHVS, CDR2 FNYEAQ. CDR3 nucleotides: TGTGCCAGCAGCTTAGAATATAGCAATCAGCCCCAGCATTTT. This sequence encodes CASSLEYSNQPQHF.

The chain employs TRBV5-1 and TRBJ2-3; D perhaps matches TRBD1 (6 bases). This CDR3 comprises 16 residues. Looked up from germline, CDR1 is SGHRS and CDR2 is YFSETQ. The V end lost 0 bases, the J end lost 6 bases, and 17 bases lay between the germline ends. DNA of the CDR3: TGCGCCAGCAGCTTGGCCCTTGACAGGTCAGCTGATACGCAGTATTTT. The encoded protein is CASSLALDRSADTQYF.

The chain recombines TRBV29-1 with TRBJ2-3, with D maybe TRBD1 (5 bases). V lost 3 bases and J lost 3, with 10 bases in between. The germline V gene has CDR1 SQVTM and CDR2 ANQGSEA. This CDR3 region has 13 residues. The CDR3 region is CSVDLGETDTQYF. CDR3 bases: TGCAGCGTTGATTTAGGGGAAACAGATACGCAGTATTTT.

The chain links TRBV6-2 or TRBV6-3 to TRBJ2-1, with 9 bases fitting TRBD2. CDR1 MNHEY and CDR2 SVGEGT come from the germline V gene. The junction had 13 bases not matched to a gene; V was cut back by 7 bases and J by 0 bases. The CDR3 has 18 amino acids. The CDR3 DNA reads TGTGCCAGCACCCCACTCCCTCTAGCGGGGAGCTCCTACAATGAGCAGTTCTTC. This codes for CASTPLPLAGSSYNEQFF.

The V and J genes are TRBV19 and TRBJ2-7; D is unresolved. Per germline, CDR1 LNHDA and CDR2 SQIVND (reference sequence). This CDR3 is 12 amino acids long. With 10 bases removed from V and 1 base from J, the gap between germline ends came to 11 bases. In DNA form, the CDR3 reads TGTGCCACCCCCTGGAGTTCCTACGAGCAGTACTTC. Amino acids: CATPWSSYEQYF.

The rearrangement links TRBV28 to TRBJ1-5; no reliable D call. V lost 3 bases and J 6 bases, leaving 6 bases between the germline ends. The germline V gene has CDR1 MDHEN and CDR2 SYDVKM. The CDR3 length is 12 residues. CDR3 sequence: CASSFEFQPQHF. DNA of the CDR3: TGTGCCAGCAGTTTTGAGTTTCAGCCCCAGCATTTT.

The chain combines TRBV2 with TRBJ1-2; no definite D call. Germline-derived CDR1 and CDR2 are SNHLY and FYNNEI. The CDR3 has 13 amino acids. V was clipped by 8 bases and J by 0 bases, with 10 bases between them. CDR3 sequence: CASSADSNYGYTF. The CDR3 nucleotides read TGTGCCAGCTCGGCGGACTCTAACTATGGCTACACCTTC.

The chain recombines TRBV6-1 with TRBJ1-1; a possible D gene is TRBD1 (6 bases). Trimming cost V 4 bases and J 0 bases, with 18 bases left between them. The CDR3 has 17 residues. The germline CDR1 and CDR2 sequences are MNHNS and SASEGT. The CDR3 protein is CASSVGIRGYLNTEAFF. In DNA, the CDR3 is TGTGCCAGCAGTGTAGGAATCAGGGGATATTTGAACACTGAAGCTTTCTTT.

CDR3 DNA: TGTGCCAGCAGCGTAGCGGAGGGGCACTACGAGCAGTACTTC. It codes for CASSVAEGHYEQYF. V usage is TRBV9 and J usage is TRBJ2-7, with a possible D match to TRBD2 (6 bases). Trimming shortened V by 0 bases and J by 3 bases, and 10 bases separated the two germline ends. This CDR3 spans 14 amino acids. CDR1 is SGDLS and CDR2 is YYNGEE in the germline V gene.

Worth noting for this clone: One end of the junction does not line up with germline, which may come from a read error. The genes are TRBV14 and TRBJ1-4, with 11 bases matching TRBD1. The CDR3 has 15 amino acids. Germline values: CDR1 SGHDN, CDR2 FVKESK. Here the CDR3 DNA reads TGTGCCAGCAGCCCCAATCGGGGACAGGGGGATTATCTTGCTTTT. Encoded protein: CASSPNRGQGDYLAF.

This chain connects TRBV7-2 to TRBJ2-7, with 8 bases that match TRBD1. This CDR3 region has 14 residues. Germline V CDR1 and CDR2: SGHTA, FQGNSA. J was trimmed by 1 base and V by 5 bases; bases with no gene match: 4. The CDR3 DNA is TGTGCCAGCAGCACAGGACAGGGTTCCTACGAGCAGTACTTC. This gives the protein CASSTGQGSYEQYF.

The rearrangement uses TRBV6-5 and TRBJ2-7; possible D gene TRBD2, 5 bases. Germline values: CDR1 MNHEY, CDR2 SVGAGI. This CDR3 is built from 15 residues. The V end was cut by 6 bases, the J end by 6 bases, with 21 bases between. DNA for the CDR3: TGTGCCAGCAGGGACCCCAGTGGGCCTCGGGGCGAGCAGTACTTC. It is translated as CASRDPSGPRGEQYF.

This clone occurred a few times. The chain has TRBV13 and TRBJ1-1, with 8 bases matching TRBD1. Germline values: CDR1 PRHDT, CDR2 FYEKMQ (reference sequence). The CDR3 length is 14 residues. V shed 5 bases and J 5 bases; nucleotides not matched to a gene: 7. The CDR3 protein is CASSPRTGRTEAFF. The CDR3, as DNA: TGTGCCAGCAGCCCGCGGACAGGGAGGACTGAAGCTTTCTTT.